This T cell receptor (beta chain) was recorded in a study of T cell responses to AZD1222 COVID-19 vaccine. V lost 5 bases, J lost 4 bases, and 17 bases lay in between. In germline, CDR1 is SEHNR, CDR2 FQNEAQ (reference sequence). This CDR3 is built from 15 residues. Sequencing used immunoSEQ multiplex PCR; TCRdb keeps in-frame clones, though not all of them. Of some 99,000 clones in the sample, 80% to 90% are singletons; the top ten hold roughly 4.3%. This clone is a singleton in its sample. Within the sample, other DNA sequences also encode this same CDR3. The starting material was peripheral blood, obtained 28 days after the second AZD1222 dose. This rearrangement joins TRBV7-9 to TRBJ1-1; D may be TRBD1 (5 bases). The receptor's source is an adult who received the AZD1222 COVID-19 vaccine. CDR3 region: CASSAPGTSATEAFF. The CDR3, as DNA: TGTGCCAGCAGCGCCCCCGGGACCTCTGCCACTGAAGCTTTCTTT.